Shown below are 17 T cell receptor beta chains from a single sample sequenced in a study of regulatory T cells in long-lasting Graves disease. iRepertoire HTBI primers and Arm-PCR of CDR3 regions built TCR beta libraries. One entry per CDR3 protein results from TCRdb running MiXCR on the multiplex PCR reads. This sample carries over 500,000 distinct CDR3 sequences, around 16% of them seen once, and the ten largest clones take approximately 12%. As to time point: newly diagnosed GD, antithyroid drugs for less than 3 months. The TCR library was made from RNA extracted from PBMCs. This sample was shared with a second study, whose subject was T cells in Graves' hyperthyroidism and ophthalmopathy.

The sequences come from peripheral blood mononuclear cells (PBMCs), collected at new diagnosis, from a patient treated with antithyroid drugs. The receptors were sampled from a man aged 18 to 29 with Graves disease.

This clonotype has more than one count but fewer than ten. CDR3 amino acids: CASSHAGVSYNEQFF. Written as DNA, the CDR3 is TGTGCCAGCAGCCATGCGGGCGTCTCCTACAATGAGCAGTTCTTC. V gene TRBV3-1 combines with J gene TRBJ2-1, with a tentative D call TRBD2 (5 bases). Looked up from germline, CDR1 is LGHDT and CDR2 is YNNKEL (reference sequence). The V end lost 3 bases, the J end lost 0 bases, and 9 bases lay between the germline ends. This CDR3 is built from 15 residues.

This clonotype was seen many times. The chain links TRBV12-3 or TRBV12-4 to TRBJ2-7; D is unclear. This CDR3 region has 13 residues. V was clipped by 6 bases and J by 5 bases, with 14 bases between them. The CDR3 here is CASSIGIRHEQYF. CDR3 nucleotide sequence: TGTGCCAGCAGCATTGGGATTAGGCACGAGCAGTACTTC.

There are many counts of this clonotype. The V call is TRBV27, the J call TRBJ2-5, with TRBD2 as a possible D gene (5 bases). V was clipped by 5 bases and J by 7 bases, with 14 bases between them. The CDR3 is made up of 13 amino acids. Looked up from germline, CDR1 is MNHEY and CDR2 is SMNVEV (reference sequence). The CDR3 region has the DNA TGTGCCAGCAGTCCTGGCGGGTGGGGGACCCAGTACTTC. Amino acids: CASSPGGWGTQYF.

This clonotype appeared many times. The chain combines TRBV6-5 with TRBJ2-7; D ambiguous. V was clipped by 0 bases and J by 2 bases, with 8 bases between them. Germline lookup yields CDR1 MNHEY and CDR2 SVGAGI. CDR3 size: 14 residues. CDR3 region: CASSYSLDAYEQYF. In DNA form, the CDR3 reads TGTGCCAGCAGTTACTCGTTGGATGCCTACGAGCAGTACTTC.

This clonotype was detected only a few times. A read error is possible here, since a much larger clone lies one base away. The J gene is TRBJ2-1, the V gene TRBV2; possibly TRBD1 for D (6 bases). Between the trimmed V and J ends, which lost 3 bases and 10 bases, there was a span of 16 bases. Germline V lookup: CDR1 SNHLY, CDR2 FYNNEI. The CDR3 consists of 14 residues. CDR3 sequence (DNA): TGTGCCAGCAGTGACAGGGGCAAGGCCTACGAGCAGTTCTTC. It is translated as CASSDRGKAYEQFF. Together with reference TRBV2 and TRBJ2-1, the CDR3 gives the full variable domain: EPEVTQTPSHQVTQMGQEVILRCVPISNHLYFYWYRQILGQKVEFLVSFYNNEISEKSEIFDDQFSVERPDGSNFTLKIRSTKLEDSAMYFCASSDRGKAYEQFFGPGTRLTVL.

The CDR3 here is CASSSFRTGTPGNTIYF. The CDR3 nucleotides read TGTGCCAGCAGTTCCTTCCGAACAGGGACCCCTGGAAACACCATATATTTT. The chain has TRBV27 and TRBJ1-3; tentatively, D is TRBD1 (6 bases). This CDR3 region has 17 residues. The germline CDR1 and CDR2 sequences are MNHEY and SMNVEV (reference sequence). V was trimmed by 4 bases and J by 2 bases, leaving 18 bases between them.

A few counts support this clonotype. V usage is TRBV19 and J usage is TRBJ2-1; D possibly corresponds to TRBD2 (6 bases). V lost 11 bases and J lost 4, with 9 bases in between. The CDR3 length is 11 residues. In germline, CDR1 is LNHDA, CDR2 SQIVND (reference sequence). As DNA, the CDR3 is TGTGCCTCGGAGGGATACAATGAGCAGTTCTTC. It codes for CASEGYNEQFF.

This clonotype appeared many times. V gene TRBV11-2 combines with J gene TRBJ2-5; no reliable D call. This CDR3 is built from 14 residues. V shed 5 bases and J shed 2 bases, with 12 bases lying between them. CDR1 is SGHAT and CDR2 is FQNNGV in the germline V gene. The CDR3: CASSPNRIQETQYF. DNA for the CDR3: TGTGCCAGCAGCCCCAACCGTATACAAGAGACCCAGTACTTC.

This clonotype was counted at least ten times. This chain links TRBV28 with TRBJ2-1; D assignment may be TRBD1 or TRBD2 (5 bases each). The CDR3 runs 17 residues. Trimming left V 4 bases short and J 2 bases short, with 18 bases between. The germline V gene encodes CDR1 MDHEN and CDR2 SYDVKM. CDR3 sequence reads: CASSSPLRDPTYNEQFF. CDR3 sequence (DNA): TGTGCCAGCAGTTCTCCACTCCGGGACCCTACCTACAATGAGCAGTTCTTC. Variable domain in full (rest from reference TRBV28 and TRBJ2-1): DVKVTQSSRYLVKRTGEKVFLECVQDMDHENMFWYRQDPGLGLRLIYFSYDVKMKEKGDIPEGYSVSREKKERFSLILESASTNQTSMYLCASSSPLRDPTYNEQFFGPGTRLTVL.

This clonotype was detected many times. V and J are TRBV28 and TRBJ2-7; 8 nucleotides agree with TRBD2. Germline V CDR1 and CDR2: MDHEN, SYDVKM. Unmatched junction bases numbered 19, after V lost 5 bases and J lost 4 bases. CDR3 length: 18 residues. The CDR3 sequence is CASSKRGWRSQGTYEQYF. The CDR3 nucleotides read TGTGCCAGCAGTAAGCGGGGGTGGAGGAGCCAGGGGACTTACGAGCAGTACTTC.

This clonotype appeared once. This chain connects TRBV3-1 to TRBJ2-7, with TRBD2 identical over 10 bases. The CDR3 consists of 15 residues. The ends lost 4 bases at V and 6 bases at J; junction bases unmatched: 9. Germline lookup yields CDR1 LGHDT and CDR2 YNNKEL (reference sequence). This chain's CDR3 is CASSPVLAGLSEQYF. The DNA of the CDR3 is TGTGCCAGCAGCCCGGTACTAGCGGGATTAAGCGAGCAGTACTTC.

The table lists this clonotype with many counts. The CDR3: CASSLDGPSSYEQYF. The CDR3 DNA reads as TGTGCCAGCAGCTTAGACGGGCCTAGCTCCTACGAGCAGTACTTC. The rearrangement joins TRBV13 to TRBJ2-7; D is undetermined. Per germline, CDR1 PRHDT and CDR2 FYEKMQ (reference sequence). V lost 1 base to trimming and J lost 0 bases, with 10 bases between them. This CDR3 is built from 15 residues.

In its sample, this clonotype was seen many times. CDR3 loop: CASSLLLAENNEQFF. CDR3 in DNA: TGTGCCAGCAGTTTACTGCTAGCGGAAAACAATGAGCAGTTCTTC. The chain couples TRBV27 to TRBJ2-1; 7 bases match TRBD2. The CDR3 is made up of 15 amino acids. Looked up from germline, CDR1 is MNHEY and CDR2 is SMNVEV (reference sequence). V lost 2 bases, J lost 5 bases, and 6 bases stayed unmatched.

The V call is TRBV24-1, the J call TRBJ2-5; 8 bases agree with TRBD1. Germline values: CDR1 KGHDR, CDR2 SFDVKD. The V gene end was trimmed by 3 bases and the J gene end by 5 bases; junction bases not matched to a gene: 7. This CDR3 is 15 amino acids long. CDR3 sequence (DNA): TGTGCCACCAGTGATCCTGGACAGGGCGGGGAGACCCAGTACTTC. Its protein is CATSDPGQGGETQYF.

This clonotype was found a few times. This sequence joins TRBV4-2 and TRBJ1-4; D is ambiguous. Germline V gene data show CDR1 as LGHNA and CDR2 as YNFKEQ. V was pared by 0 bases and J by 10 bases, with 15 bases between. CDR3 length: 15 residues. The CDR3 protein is CASSQEGGSIGKLFF. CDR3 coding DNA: TGTGCCAGCAGCCAAGAGGGCGGCTCGATAGGAAAACTGTTTTTT.

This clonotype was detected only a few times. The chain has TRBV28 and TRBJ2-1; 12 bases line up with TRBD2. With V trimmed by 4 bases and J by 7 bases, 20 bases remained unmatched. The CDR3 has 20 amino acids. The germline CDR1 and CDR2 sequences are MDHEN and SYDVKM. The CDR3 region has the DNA TGTGCCAGCAGTTCTCTTTTCGGGCAGGTGACTAGCGGGAGATCAAATGAGCAGTTCTTC. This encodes CASSSLFGQVTSGRSNEQFF.

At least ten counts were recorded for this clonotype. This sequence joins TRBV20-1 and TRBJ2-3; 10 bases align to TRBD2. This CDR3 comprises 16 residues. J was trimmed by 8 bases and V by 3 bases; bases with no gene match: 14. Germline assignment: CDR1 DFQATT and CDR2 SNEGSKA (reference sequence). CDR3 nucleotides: TGCAGTGCTAGGTTGCGGCGGGGCAGCGGGGGGGGTACGCAGTATTTT. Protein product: CSARLRRGSGGGTQYF.